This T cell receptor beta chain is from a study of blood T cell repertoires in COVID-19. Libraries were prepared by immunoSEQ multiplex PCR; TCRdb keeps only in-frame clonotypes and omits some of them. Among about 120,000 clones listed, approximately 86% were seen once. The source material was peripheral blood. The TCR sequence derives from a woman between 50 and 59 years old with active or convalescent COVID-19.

CDR3 bases: TGCGCCAGCAGCCAAGAACGCGGACTAGCGGATAACAATGAGCAGTTCTTC. This translates into CASSQERGLADNNEQFF. The V and J genes are TRBV4-1 and TRBJ2-1, with 10 positions matching TRBD2. This CDR3 contains 17 residues. Germline CDR1 is MGHRA and CDR2 is YSYEKL. V lost 0 bases, J lost 5 bases, and 7 bases stayed unmatched.